This entry lists 26 T cell receptor beta chains sequenced from one sample in a study of blood T cell repertoires in COVID-19. Measured with immunoSEQ multiplex PCR; TCRdb has only the in-frame clones, and not every one. The data contain 250,000 to 300,000 clones, approximately 90% of them singletons. The specimen sequenced was PBMCs or T cells enriched from blood (not recorded which). The origin of the receptors is a woman aged 55-70 years in a cohort exposed to, infected with or recovered from COVID-19 (not recorded which).

J is TRBJ2-1 and V is TRBV15; TRBD2 matches 11 bases. V gave up 9 bases and J gave up 0 bases; unmatched junction bases: 13. The CDR3 runs to 18 residues. Germline-derived CDR1 and CDR2 are LNHNV and YYDKDF (reference sequence). CDR3 in amino acids: CATSGLAEFDSSYNEQFF. The CDR3 coding sequence is TGTGCCACTTCGGGACTAGCGGAATTCGACAGCTCCTACAATGAGCAGTTCTTC.

This clone was recorded once. This chain's CDR3 is CASSQVSLAGAPNTGELFF. The CDR3 DNA sequence: TGTGCCAGCAGCCAAGTAAGCCTAGCGGGGGCCCCGAACACCGGGGAGCTGTTTTTT. J is TRBJ2-2 and V is TRBV4-2; 10 bases align to TRBD2. The V and J ends lost 1 base and 0 bases, in that order; junction bases with no gene match: 8. The V gene's germline CDR1 is LGHNA and CDR2 YNFKEQ. There are 19 residues in the CDR3.

This chain connects TRBV7-2 to TRBJ2-1; 7 bases map to TRBD1. Germline CDR1 reads SGHTA; CDR2 reads FQGNSA. CDR3 length: 15 residues. Losses at the gene ends were 1 base for V and 5 bases for J; bases not matched to a gene: 5. CDR3: CASSLVGTENNEQFF. As DNA, the CDR3 is TGTGCCAGCAGCTTAGTCGGGACAGAAAACAATGAGCAGTTCTTC.

The chain has TRBV3-1 (or the pseudogene TRBV3-2) and TRBJ1-3, with no clear D. V dropped 4 bases and J dropped 4 bases, with 11 bases sitting between them. The CDR3 contains 14 residues. From germline, CDR1 is LGHDT and CDR2 YNNKEL (reference sequence). CDR3 in DNA: TGTGCCAGCAGCCCCGGTACTTCCGGAAACACCATATATTTT. Its protein product is CASSPGTSGNTIYF.

The gene calls are TRBV28 and TRBJ2-7; 10 bases line up with TRBD2. Trimming cost V 7 bases and J 2 bases; bases outside gene matches: 20. The CDR3 totals 19 residues. Germline CDR1 is MDHEN and CDR2 is SYDVKM. The CDR3 sequence: CASIRRLLAGRRSPYEQYF. CDR3 coding DNA: TGTGCCAGCATTCGGCGGTTACTAGCGGGAAGGAGAAGCCCCTACGAGCAGTACTTC.

The rearrangement uses TRBV6-5 and TRBJ1-2, with a tentative D call TRBD1 (6 bases). CDR3 length equals 14 residues. V gave up 7 bases and J gave up 5 bases, with 17 bases separating them. In germline, CDR1 is MNHEY, CDR2 SVGAGI. This chain's CDR3 is CASTPTGRKYGYTF. Here the CDR3 DNA reads TGTGCCAGCACGCCAACAGGGCGGAAGTATGGCTACACCTTC.

The V and J genes are TRBV30 and TRBJ1-5; D is unclear. This CDR3 comprises 13 residues. V shed 8 bases and J shed 1 base, with 12 bases lying between them. Germline-derived CDR1 and CDR2 are GTSNPN and SVGIG (reference sequence). CDR3 in DNA: TGTGCCGGTGCGGGCGAAAGCAATCAGCCCCAGCATTTT. Its protein product is CAGAGESNQPQHF. The full variable domain, in which reference TRBV30 and TRBJ1-5 provide the parts outside the CDR3, is SQTIHQWPATLVQPVGSPLSLECTVEGTSNPNLYWYRQAAGRGLQLLFYSVGIGQISSEVPQNLSASRPQDRQFILSSKKLLLSDSGFYLCAGAGESNQPQHFGDGTRLSIL.

In this sample, this clone turned up once. The V gene is TRBV4-1, the J gene TRBJ1-2, with 8 bases identical to TRBD1. CDR1 is MGHRA and CDR2 is YSYEKL in the germline V gene. Germline trimming cut 4 bases from V and 5 bases from J; bases unmatched to any gene: 3. CDR3 length: 13 residues. This chain's CDR3 is CASSLGQGYGYTF. The CDR3 nucleotides read TGCGCCAGCAGCCTCGGACAGGGATATGGCTACACCTTC.

The chain couples TRBV11-2 to TRBJ2-4; TRBD2 matches at 8 bases. Germline V gives CDR1 SGHAT, CDR2 FQNNGV. With 1 base clipped from V and 3 bases from J, the junction kept 2 bases outside the gene matches. The CDR3 loop spans 15 amino acids. CDR3 residues: CASSLAGGSKNIQYF. CDR3 bases: TGTGCCAGCAGCTTAGCGGGAGGGAGCAAAAACATTCAGTACTTC.

CDR3 sequence: CASSPQGMGSYEQYF. The CDR3 DNA reads TGTGCCAGTAGTCCACAGGGTATGGGCTCCTACGAGCAGTACTTC. V gene TRBV19 combines with J gene TRBJ2-7; perhaps TRBD1 as D (6 bases). This CDR3 has 15 amino acids. CDR1 and CDR2 (germline): LNHDA, SQIVND (reference sequence). V lost 5 bases and J 0 bases, leaving 14 bases between the germline ends.

The V gene is TRBV2, the J gene TRBJ1-1; D is ambiguous. The CDR3 extends over 15 amino acids. Germline loops: CDR1 SNHLY, CDR2 FYNNEI. V was trimmed by 8 bases and J by 0 bases, leaving 16 bases between them. CDR3 sequence: CASRELGRMNTEAFF. CDR3 DNA: TGTGCCAGCCGAGAATTGGGGAGGATGAACACTGAAGCTTTCTTT. The variable domain in full, with the rest retrieved from reference TRBV2 and TRBJ1-1, is EPEVTQTPSHQVTQMGQEVILRCVPISNHLYFYWYRQILGQKVEFLVSFYNNEISEKSEIFDDQFSVERPDGSNFTLKIRSTKLEDSAMYFCASRELGRMNTEAFFGQGTRLTVV.

The V gene is TRBV28, the J gene TRBJ2-1, with a tentative D call TRBD1 (6 bases). Trimming removed 3 bases at V and 5 bases at J, with 23 bases between. Per germline, CDR1 MDHEN and CDR2 SYDVKM. CDR3 length: 18 residues. The CDR3 nucleotides are TGTGCCAGCAGTTTTGGGGGCACGGTAACCCCCCTCGACAATGAGCAGTTCTTC. It yields the protein CASSFGGTVTPLDNEQFF. Based on the CDR3 plus reference TRBV28 and TRBJ2-1, the full variable domain is DVKVTQSSRYLVKRTGEKVFLECVQDMDHENMFWYRQDPGLGLRLIYFSYDVKMKEKGDIPEGYSVSREKKERFSLILESASTNQTSMYLCASSFGGTVTPLDNEQFFGPGTRLTVL.

The rearrangement joins TRBV27 to TRBJ1-2; 10 bases fit TRBD1. The CDR3 has 15 residues. The V and J ends lost 4 bases and 1 base, in that order; junction bases with no gene match: 3. CDR1 and CDR2 from the germline V gene are MNHEY and SMNVEV (reference sequence). The CDR3 DNA reads TGTGCCAGCAGTTGGACAGGGGGACTTAACTATGGCTACACCTTC. Its protein product is CASSWTGGLNYGYTF.

The rearrangement joins TRBV5-4 to TRBJ2-7; tentative D call: TRBD2 (5 bases). Germline V gene data show CDR1 as SGHNT and CDR2 as YYREEE (reference sequence). Trimming took 5 bases from V and 0 from J, leaving 9 bases between them. The CDR3 covers 13 residues. The CDR3 loop is CASSPTSSYEQYF. The CDR3 DNA reads as TGTGCCAGCAGTCCAACTAGCTCCTACGAGCAGTACTTC.

The chain couples TRBV18 to TRBJ2-3; tentatively, D is TRBD1 (5 bases). Looked up from germline, CDR1 is KGHSH and CDR2 is LQKENI. The V and J ends lost 6 bases and 5 bases respectively, with 12 bases between them. This CDR3 has 13 amino acids. In DNA, the CDR3 is TGTGCCAGCTCCCTAGGAAGGGGAGATACGCAGTATTTT. This encodes CASSLGRGDTQYF. The full variable domain, its missing parts supplied by reference TRBV18 and TRBJ2-3, is NAGVMQNPRHLVRRRGQEARLRCSPMKGHSHVYWYRQLPEEGLKFMVYLQKENIIDESGMPKERFSAEFPKEGPSILRIQQVVRGDSAAYFCASSLGRGDTQYFGPGTRLTVL.

This clone occurred a few times. The V and J genes are TRBV27 and TRBJ2-2, with a weak D call TRBD2 (6 bases). The V gene lost 0 bases and the J gene lost 4 bases, with 15 bases spanning the gap. Germline V gives CDR1 MNHEY, CDR2 SMNVEV (reference sequence). The CDR3 loop spans 17 amino acids. CDR3 DNA sequence: TGTGCCAGCAGTTTATCCCCCCGGAGGGCGGGCACCGGGGAGCTGTTTTTT. Amino acids: CASSLSPRRAGTGELFF.

The chain recombines TRBV19 with TRBJ1-5; 10 bases line up with TRBD1. V shed 4 bases and J 5 bases; nucleotides not matched to a gene: 8. The CDR3 has 16 residues. Germline V gene sequence: CDR1 LNHDA, CDR2 SQIVND (reference sequence). The CDR3 region has the DNA TGTGCCAGTAGTACCCGGGACAGGGGTATAGATCAGCCCCAGCATTTT. Its translation: CASSTRDRGIDQPQHF.

On this clone itself: Other DNA sequences in this specimen translate into the identical CDR3. The V gene is TRBV5-1, the J gene TRBJ1-2, with D hard to call. The germline V gene has CDR1 SGHRS and CDR2 YFSETQ. V gave up 0 bases and J gave up 2 bases, with 5 bases separating them. There are 13 residues in the CDR3. As DNA, the CDR3 is TGCGCCAGCAGCTTGGGAGGGAACTATGGCTACACCTTC. Translation: CASSLGGNYGYTF.

The chain recombines TRBV5-1 with TRBJ2-1; possible D gene TRBD1, 6 bases. Trimming removed 3 bases from V and 4 bases from J, with 14 bases in between. In germline, CDR1 is SGHRS, CDR2 YFSETQ. CDR3 length: 15 amino acids. As DNA, the CDR3 is TGCGCCAGCAGCTGGCCGGGACATAGGTACAATGAGCAGTTCTTC. Translated: CASSWPGHRYNEQFF.

The J gene is TRBJ1-2, the V gene TRBV28; 8 bases are shared with TRBD1. From germline, CDR1 is MDHEN and CDR2 SYDVKM. V trimming: 4 bases; J trimming: 4 bases; junction bases outside the gene matches: 5. The CDR3 has 14 amino acids. The DNA of the CDR3 is TGTGCCAGCAGTTCCGGACAGGGCAGCTATGGCTACACCTTC. Protein sequence: CASSSGQGSYGYTF.

The rearrangement links TRBV28 to TRBJ2-2; 8 bases are shared with TRBD1. Germline loops: CDR1 MDHEN, CDR2 SYDVKM. The trim removed 4 bases at V and 11 bases at J, leaving 12 bases unmatched. This CDR3 is 15 amino acids long. CDR3 sequence reads: CASSSWGQAAIELFF. In DNA form, the CDR3 reads TGTGCCAGCAGTTCCTGGGGACAGGCTGCGATCGAGCTGTTTTTT.

About this clone: Other DNA sequences from this sample encode an identical CDR3 as well. The rearrangement uses TRBV19 and TRBJ2-3; TRBD2 is a possible D gene (5 bases). Germline CDR1 reads LNHDA; CDR2 reads SQIVND (reference sequence). The CDR3 has 13 amino acids. V was cut by 0 bases and J by 5 bases, with 6 bases left in between. CDR3 DNA sequence: TGTGCCAGTAGTATAGATCGGGGAGATACGCAGTATTTT. It is translated as CASSIDRGDTQYF. The full variable domain, with the rest looked up from reference TRBV19 and TRBJ2-3, is DGGITQSPKYLFRKEGQNVTLSCEQNLNHDAMYWYRQDPGQGLRLIYYSQIVNDFQKGDIAEGYSVSREKKESFPLTVTSAQKNPTAFYLCASSIDRGDTQYFGPGTRLTVL.

J is TRBJ2-7 and V is TRBV7-2; 10 bases fit TRBD2. The V gene end was trimmed by 5 bases and the J gene end by 6 bases; junction bases not matched to a gene: 10. The germline CDR1 and CDR2 sequences are SGHTA and FQGNSA. The CDR3 length is 15 residues. This chain's CDR3 is CASSRQREGLFEQYF. DNA for the CDR3: TGTGCCAGCAGCAGGCAGCGGGAGGGCTTGTTCGAGCAGTACTTC.

The chain links TRBV6-5 to TRBJ1-1; 7 bases agree with TRBD1. Germline V gene lookup returns CDR1 MNHEY and CDR2 SVGAGI. V was clipped by 2 bases and J by 4 bases; unmatched bases: 4. This CDR3 spans 14 amino acids. This CDR3 is CASSYKGGRTEAFF. The CDR3, as DNA: TGTGCCAGCAGTTACAAAGGGGGCCGCACTGAAGCTTTCTTT.

This chain links TRBV5-4 with TRBJ2-2; 8 bases are a match to TRBD1. Germline V lookup: CDR1 SGHNT, CDR2 YYREEE (reference sequence). The CDR3 is 15 amino acids. V shed 4 bases and J 5 bases; nucleotides not matched to a gene: 7. Written as DNA, the CDR3 is TGTGCCAGCAGCCTCAGACAGGGGCAGACCGGGGAGCTGTTTTTT. Translation gives CASSLRQGQTGELFF. The full variable domain, in which reference TRBV5-4 and TRBJ2-2 provide the parts outside the CDR3, is ETGVTQSPTHLIKTRGQQVTLRCSSQSGHNTVSWYQQALGQGPQFIFQYYREEENGRGNFPPRFSGLQFPNYSSELNVNALELDDSALYLCASSLRQGQTGELFFGEGSRLTVL.

This chain links TRBV7-9 with TRBJ2-3; 14 bases agree with TRBD2. This CDR3 spans 17 amino acids. The J segment lost 3 bases and the V segment lost 0 bases, leaving 2 bases of the junction unmatched. The germline V gene has CDR1 SEHNR and CDR2 FQNEAQ (reference sequence). DNA for the CDR3: TGTGCCAGCAGCTTAGCGGGGACTAGCGGGAGAACAGATACGCAGTATTTT. Residues: CASSLAGTSGRTDTQYF.